This T cell receptor (beta chain) was sequenced during a study of blood T cell repertoires in COVID-19 (dated by TCRdb to 2018 to 2021). With regard to the full study: Collaborator samples came from the United States, Italy and Spain and covered acute and convalescent phases of COVID-19. HLA class I and class II types, where available, came from metadata supplied by the sample provider rather than from assay-based typing. The samples were drawn from two sources: the first 160 participants of the ongoing ImmuneRACE study, and 1,000 to 1,500 subjects contributed by 6 global collaborators. Subjects who had been exposed to COVID-19, were actively infected with it, or had recovered from it provided the deeply sampled blood TCRbeta repertoires that made up the dataset. A de-identified subject ID, COVID-19 status, age in years and sex were almost always included in the sample metadata. The material from the prospective study consisted of cDNA or gDNA derived from T cells, B-cell-depleted T cells, or PBMCs. The repertoires were released in a freely available public database intended as a resource for research on the immune response to SARS-CoV-2. The paper's findings and limits, for the study overall: Clinical and demographic metadata were provided uncurated, with the amount varying by source and participant.

Reading from cysteine to phenylalanine, the CDR3 counts 15 amino acids. CDR3 DNA is the only sequence kept; it has 45 bases, read in frame from the first base. Based on the germline V gene (reference sequence), the CDR1 and CDR2 sequences are SEHNR and FQNEAQ. V and J lose 0 bases and 0 bases, and a span of 9 bases separates them. The collaborating institutions used their own protocols to collect whole blood in K2EDTA tubes. For TCRbeta analysis, collaborators shipped samples in one of three forms: frozen whole blood, isolated PBMCs, or DNA extracted from either of those sample types. TCRbeta CDR3 regions were amplified from genomic DNA by means of the immunoSEQ Assay, a bias-controlled multiplex PCR. For the original study's pipeline: Nucleated cell counts per sample were estimated from amplification of reference gene primers within the assay. Sequence reads were collapsed and filtered to measure the absolute abundance of every unique TCRbeta CDR3 rearrangement. Productive Simpson clonality was computed per sample as the square root of Simpson's diversity index over productive rearrangements. Imported from immuneACCESS, the table was reduced by TCRdb to in-frame sequences with V and J called. These copies leave out some clones; in studies compared against another copy, an unresolved V gene accounts for under half, and the cause of the remainder is not known. The D gene and trimming were derived from the DNA, and the V and J assignments and clone size from that table. The sample data list tens of thousands of clones, and more than 80% of these were observed just once. Just under 8.5% of the sample is in the top ten clones.

As concerns this clone: The antigen it recognizes is unknown. Base qualities are not at hand, and no much larger clone is one base apart.

Sequencing was performed on peripheral blood. The rearranged segments are TRBV7-9 and TRBJ2-7; 6 matching bases give a weak D call of TRBD1. This clonotype originated in a human donor with active COVID-19. The donor label of this sample is uncertain. The CDR3 protein is CASSLARTASYEQYF. In nucleotides, the sequence is TGTGCCAGCAGCTTAGCCCGGACAGCCTCCTACGAGCAGTACTTC.